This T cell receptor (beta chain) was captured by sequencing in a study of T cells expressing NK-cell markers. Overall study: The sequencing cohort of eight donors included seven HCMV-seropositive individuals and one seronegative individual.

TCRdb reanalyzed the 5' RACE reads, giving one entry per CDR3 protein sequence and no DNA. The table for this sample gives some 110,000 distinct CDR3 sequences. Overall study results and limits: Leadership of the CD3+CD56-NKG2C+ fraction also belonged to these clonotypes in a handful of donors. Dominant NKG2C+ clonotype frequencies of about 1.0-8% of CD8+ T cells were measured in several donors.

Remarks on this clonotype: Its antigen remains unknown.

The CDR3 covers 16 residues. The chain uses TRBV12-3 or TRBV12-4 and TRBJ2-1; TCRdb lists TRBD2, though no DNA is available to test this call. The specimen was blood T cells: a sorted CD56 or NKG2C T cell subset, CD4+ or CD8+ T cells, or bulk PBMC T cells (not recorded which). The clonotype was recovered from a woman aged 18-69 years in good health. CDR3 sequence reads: CASSFYLAGGHNEQFF.